A selection of T cell receptor beta chains follows, all from one sample in a study of blood T cells in healthy people across ages. TCRdb passed the 5' RACE reads through MiXCR, listing each CDR3 protein once. The sample carries around 620,000 distinct CDR3 sequences, 27% recorded once. Input material: blood. The origin of the receptors is a woman in her 70s in good health. The CDR3 runs from the conserved cysteine through the conserved F or W. The D gene is left open where the match is weak. Clone size is shown for a subset of rows, as once, few, many or a class of expanded clone.

j_call: TRBJ2-5; v_call: TRBV2; clone_size: -; d_call: -; cdr3_nt: TGTGCCAGCACCTCAGGGGAAATTAACGAGCAGTCCTTC; cdr3_aa: CASTSGEINEQSF
j_call: TRBJ2-3; v_call: TRBV7-2; clone_size: few; d_call: TRBD2; cdr3_nt: TGTGCCAGCAGCTTAGCTCTAGCGGGAGGTGGGACGCAGTATTTT; cdr3_aa: CASSLALAGGGTQYF
j_call: TRBJ2-1; v_call: TRBV7-6; clone_size: few; d_call: TRBD1; cdr3_nt: TGTGCCAGCAGCCAGGGGGCCGGGGCTTACAATGAGCAGTTCTTC; cdr3_aa: CASSQGAGAYNEQFF
j_call: TRBJ2-2; v_call: TRBV5-1; clone_size: -; d_call: TRBD2; cdr3_nt: TGCGCCAGCAGCTTGCGAAGCGGGGGGGCCACCGGGGAGCTGTTTTTT; cdr3_aa: CASSLRSGGATGELFF
j_call: TRBJ1-2; v_call: TRBV2; clone_size: -; d_call: TRBD1; cdr3_nt: TGTGCCAGCAGTGGGAGCAGGGGGATTGGTTACTATGGCTACACCTTC; cdr3_aa: CASSGSRGIGYYGYTF
j_call: TRBJ1-4; v_call: TRBV10-3; clone_size: -; d_call: TRBD1; cdr3_nt: TGTGCCATCAGCGGGACAGGGGAGGACGGAAAACTGTTTTTT; cdr3_aa: CAISGTGEDGKLFF
j_call: TRBJ2-5; v_call: TRBV9; clone_size: -; d_call: -; cdr3_nt: TGTGCCAGCAGCGCTGCGGTGCAAGAGACCCAGTACTTC; cdr3_aa: CASSAAVQETQYF
j_call: TRBJ2-1; v_call: TRBV7-3; clone_size: -; d_call: -; cdr3_nt: TGTGCCAGCAGCCCATACCGGGGAGCTGGTGAGCAGTTCTTC; cdr3_aa: CASSPYRGAGEQFF
j_call: TRBJ2-5; v_call: TRBV4-3; clone_size: -; d_call: TRBD2; cdr3_nt: TGCGCCAGCAGCCTAGCGGGGCACGATCACCAAGAGACCCAGTACTTC; cdr3_aa: CASSLAGHDHQETQYF
j_call: TRBJ2-6; v_call: TRBV7-3; clone_size: few; d_call: -; cdr3_nt: TGTGCCAGCAGCTTAAAGGGTTCCGGGGCCAACGTCCTGACTTTC; cdr3_aa: CASSLKGSGANVLTF
j_call: TRBJ2-7; v_call: TRBV7-2; clone_size: -; d_call: TRBD2; cdr3_nt: TGTGCCAGCAGCCGCGGGACTAGCGGGGGGAGCTCCTACGAGCAGTACTTC; cdr3_aa: CASSRGTSGGSSYEQYF
j_call: TRBJ1-1; v_call: TRBV29-1; clone_size: -; d_call: -; cdr3_nt: TGCAGCGTTGAAGGGGGAGGGAACACTGAAGCTTTCTTT; cdr3_aa: CSVEGGGNTEAFF
j_call: TRBJ2-1; v_call: TRBV10-3; clone_size: few; d_call: TRBD2; cdr3_nt: TGTGCCATCAGTGGGGGGGGCAATGAGCAGTTCTTC; cdr3_aa: CAISGGGNEQFF
j_call: TRBJ1-3; v_call: TRBV3-1; clone_size: -; d_call: -; cdr3_nt: TGTGCCAGCAGTCCTAGTGAAAGGATGGCTGGAAACACCATATATTTT; cdr3_aa: CASSPSERMAGNTIYF
j_call: TRBJ1-1; v_call: TRBV12-3/TRBV12-4; clone_size: few; d_call: -; cdr3_nt: TGTGCCTGCAGTTTACTACACCAAGCTTTCTTT; cdr3_aa: CACSLLHQAFF
j_call: TRBJ1-4; v_call: TRBV5-1; clone_size: -; d_call: -; cdr3_nt: TGCGCCAGCAGCTTTGGCGGAATGGCGGTAGATGAAAAACTGTTTTTT; cdr3_aa: CASSFGGMAVDEKLFF
j_call: TRBJ1-2; v_call: TRBV12-3/TRBV12-4; clone_size: -; d_call: -; cdr3_nt: TGTGCCAGCAGCCTAACAGAGTATGGCTACACCTTC; cdr3_aa: CASSLTEYGYTF
j_call: TRBJ1-5; v_call: TRBV7-9; clone_size: many; d_call: -; cdr3_nt: TGTGCCAGCAGCTCTTTGGAGACAGCGGGGGTTGGTCAGCCCCAGCATTTT; cdr3_aa: CASSSLETAGVGQPQHF
j_call: TRBJ2-7; v_call: TRBV6-1; clone_size: -; d_call: TRBD1; cdr3_nt: TGTGCCAGCAGTGCCCGGGACAGGGGTACCTACGAGCAGTACTTC; cdr3_aa: CASSARDRGTYEQYF
j_call: TRBJ1-1; v_call: TRBV20-1; clone_size: many; d_call: -; cdr3_nt: TGCAGTGCTAGAGGGGGGCAAGGCACTGAAGCTTTCTTT; cdr3_aa: CSARGGQGTEAFF
j_call: TRBJ2-7; v_call: TRBV7-2; clone_size: -; d_call: TRBD1; cdr3_nt: TGTGCCAGCAGCCGGGACAGGGGAGACTACGAGCAGTACTTC; cdr3_aa: CASSRDRGDYEQYF
j_call: TRBJ2-5; v_call: TRBV5-1; clone_size: -; d_call: -; cdr3_nt: TGCGCCAGCAGCTTAAGCCGACGGAGGGAGACCCAGTACTTC; cdr3_aa: CASSLSRRRETQYF
j_call: TRBJ2-7; v_call: TRBV20-1; clone_size: -; d_call: TRBD2; cdr3_nt: TGCAGTGCAAGCGGGGAGGGGACCTACGAGCAGTACTTC; cdr3_aa: CSASGEGTYEQYF
j_call: TRBJ2-3; v_call: TRBV7-2; clone_size: few; d_call: TRBD2; cdr3_nt: TGTGCCAGCAGCCAGAGGAGCGGGGGGTCCCCAGATACGCAGTATTTT; cdr3_aa: CASSQRSGGSPDTQYF
j_call: TRBJ1-2; v_call: TRBV9; clone_size: few; d_call: TRBD1; cdr3_nt: TGTGCCAGCAGCGACCGACAGGGGATGTCTGGTGGCTACACCTTC; cdr3_aa: CASSDRQGMSGGYTF
j_call: TRBJ1-5; v_call: TRBV10-3; clone_size: few; d_call: TRBD1; cdr3_nt: TGTGCCATCAGTCCGGGACAGGGACATCAGCCCCAGCATTTT; cdr3_aa: CAISPGQGHQPQHF
j_call: TRBJ1-6; v_call: TRBV4-3; clone_size: -; d_call: -; cdr3_nt: TGCGCCAGCAGCCTGGACCTTACCACGCTTGTCCACTTT; cdr3_aa: CASSLDLTTLVHF
j_call: TRBJ2-7; v_call: TRBV9; clone_size: -; d_call: TRBD1; cdr3_nt: TGTGCCAGCAGCGAACGGGACAGCTCCTACGAGCAGTACTTC; cdr3_aa: CASSERDSSYEQYF
j_call: TRBJ2-2; v_call: TRBV2; clone_size: -; d_call: -; cdr3_nt: TGTGCCAGCGTAACGGATACGAACACCGGGGAGCTGTTTTTT; cdr3_aa: CASVTDTNTGELFF
j_call: TRBJ2-1; v_call: TRBV20-1; clone_size: -; d_call: TRBD2; cdr3_nt: TGCAGTGCCAGCCAGCGGGAGGGCCTGAGCCACAATGAGCAGTTCTTC; cdr3_aa: CSASQREGLSHNEQFF
j_call: TRBJ2-1; v_call: TRBV5-1; clone_size: many; d_call: TRBD2; cdr3_nt: TGCGCCAGCAGCACCGGGACTAGCGGCTCCAATGAGCAGTTCTTC; cdr3_aa: CASSTGTSGSNEQFF
j_call: TRBJ2-1; v_call: TRBV5-6; clone_size: -; d_call: -; cdr3_nt: TGTGCCAGCAGCGACGATAACTGGCACAATGAGCAGTTCTTC; cdr3_aa: CASSDDNWHNEQFF
j_call: TRBJ1-3; v_call: TRBV20-1; clone_size: few; d_call: -; cdr3_nt: TGCAGTGCGGGGGGGTGGGGGAGCGGAAACACCATATATTTT; cdr3_aa: CSAGGWGSGNTIYF
j_call: TRBJ2-3; v_call: TRBV5-5; clone_size: -; d_call: -; cdr3_nt: TGTGCCAGCAGCTTGGCCGTGGAAGATACGCAGTATTTT; cdr3_aa: CASSLAVEDTQYF
j_call: TRBJ2-2; v_call: TRBV23-1; clone_size: few; d_call: -; cdr3_nt: TGCGCCAGCAGTCAATCTAAGGGGGAGGCAAAAACCGGGGAGCTGTTTTTT; cdr3_aa: CASSQSKGEAKTGELFF
j_call: TRBJ1-2; v_call: TRBV27; clone_size: -; d_call: -; cdr3_nt: TGTGCCAGCAGTTTGGGATACAAGACGGGCTACACCTTC; cdr3_aa: CASSLGYKTGYTF
j_call: TRBJ2-7; v_call: TRBV4-2; clone_size: -; d_call: -; cdr3_nt: TGTGCCAGCAGCCAAGTGATAGGGGGCGAGCAGTACTTC; cdr3_aa: CASSQVIGGEQYF
j_call: TRBJ2-1; v_call: TRBV4-1; clone_size: -; d_call: -; cdr3_nt: TGCGCCAGCAGGGACAGCTCCTACAATGGGCAGTTCTTC; cdr3_aa: CASRDSSYNGQFF
j_call: TRBJ2-3; v_call: TRBV7-7; clone_size: -; d_call: -; cdr3_nt: TGTGCTAGCAGCTTAGCGCCCGCAGGCCCTTCTAGCACAGATACGCAGTATTTT; cdr3_aa: CASSLAPAGPSSTDTQYF
j_call: TRBJ1-5; v_call: TRBV5-6; clone_size: few; d_call: -; cdr3_nt: TGTGCCAGCAGCTTGGCCAGGACAGCCCGACTTAGCAATCAGCCCCAGCATTTT; cdr3_aa: CASSLARTARLSNQPQHF